Presented here are 23 T cell receptor beta chains from one specimen sequenced in a study of T cells after yellow fever vaccination. TCRdb re-called the 5' RACE reads with MiXCR, one entry per CDR3 protein. The sample lists some 350,000 distinct CDR3 sequences, approximately 4% occurring once. Sequencing was performed on PBMCs, taken 5 days after the yellow fever booster vaccination. The receptors were gathered from a man younger than 35 who received the YFV17D yellow fever vaccine.

V and J are TRBV25-1 and TRBJ1-1; the match to TRBD1 covers 8 bases. The V and J ends lost 5 bases and 4 bases, in that order; junction bases with no gene match: 6. In germline, CDR1 is MGHDK, CDR2 SYGVNS. The CDR3 has 14 amino acids. CDR3 bases: TGTGCCAGCAGTAGAGACAGGGGCCCCACTGAAGCTTTCTTT. Translating it yields CASSRDRGPTEAFF.

This clonotype came up a few times. The chain employs TRBV14 and TRBJ1-6; D might be TRBD1 (5 bases). Germline CDR1 SGHDN, CDR2 FVKESK. Trimming left V 1 base short and J 9 bases short, with 7 bases between. CDR3 size: 13 residues. This CDR3 reads CASSQVGVSPLHF. CDR3 DNA sequence: TGTGCCAGCAGCCAAGTAGGGGTTTCACCCCTCCACTTT.

This clonotype was observed at least ten times. The rearrangement joins TRBV6-1 to TRBJ2-3, with a weak D call TRBD1 (6 bases). Germline-derived CDR1 and CDR2 are MNHNS and SASEGT. The CDR3 runs to 12 residues. V was shortened by 2 bases and J by 9 bases, with 9 bases between the two germline ends. As DNA, the CDR3 is TGTGCCAGCAGTGAATTCACAGGGACGCAGTATTTT. Its protein is CASSEFTGTQYF.

This clonotype has a handful of counts. The chain is built from TRBV2 and TRBJ2-7; tentative D call: TRBD1 (6 bases). This CDR3 has 12 residues. Germline CDR1 is SNHLY and CDR2 is FYNNEI. The ends were cut back, 6 bases at V and 4 bases at J, with 10 bases in the middle. This CDR3 reads CASREQGYEQYV. The CDR3 DNA reads TGTGCCAGCAGGGAACAGGGATACGAGCAGTACGTC.

The table lists this clonotype with a few counts. The chain combines TRBV9 with TRBJ1-2; maybe TRBD1 (5 bases). Germline assignment: CDR1 SGDLS and CDR2 YYNGEE. This CDR3 has 14 residues. Trimming shortened V by 0 bases and J by 8 bases, and 14 bases separated the two germline ends. The CDR3 spells CASSVDTPWGGYTF. CDR3 DNA: TGTGCCAGCAGCGTAGACACTCCCTGGGGGGGCTACACCTTC.

This clonotype was recorded many times. The chain carries TRBV12-3 or TRBV12-4 and TRBJ1-1; 7 nucleotides line up with TRBD1. The junction had 8 bases not matched to a gene; V was cut back by 6 bases and J by 4 bases. The CDR3 consists of 14 residues. The CDR3 reads CASRHRGVGTEAFF. CDR3 DNA sequence: TGTGCCAGCAGACACAGGGGAGTAGGCACTGAAGCTTTCTTT.

This clonotype was observed a handful of times. This sequence joins TRBV7-3 and TRBJ1-6; D perhaps matches TRBD1 (5 bases). The CDR3 is 16 residues long. Germline lookup yields CDR1 SGHTA and CDR2 FQGTGA. V lost 5 bases to trimming and J lost 7 bases, with 18 bases between them. The CDR3 spells CASSPSGPGRNSPLHF. The CDR3 coding sequence is TGTGCCAGCAGCCCTTCGGGGCCAGGGAGGAATTCACCCCTCCACTTT.

This clonotype was counted at least ten times. The V gene is TRBV3-1, the J gene TRBJ1-2; D gene unclear. V lost 0 bases and J 11 bases, leaving 10 bases between the germline ends. CDR1 LGHDT and CDR2 YNNKEL come from the germline V gene (reference sequence). This CDR3 has 12 residues. The CDR3 loop is CASSQDVGSYTF. CDR3 sequence (DNA): TGTGCCAGCAGCCAAGACGTCGGGTCGTACACCTTC.

The sample holds many counts of this clonotype. The chain is built from TRBV5-1 and TRBJ2-7, with D uncertain. V was shortened by 0 bases and J by 2 bases, with 6 bases between the two germline ends. The CDR3 is 13 amino acids. Germline values: CDR1 SGHRS, CDR2 YFSETQ. This CDR3 is CASSLAPTYEQYF. CDR3 in DNA: TGCGCCAGCAGCTTGGCTCCCACCTACGAGCAGTACTTC.

This clonotype was seen more than once but under ten times. The V and J genes are TRBV7-2 and TRBJ2-3; 8 bases are shared with TRBD2. The junction had 4 bases not matched to a gene; V was cut back by 1 base and J by 4 bases. This CDR3 has 15 amino acids. In germline, CDR1 is SGHTA, CDR2 FQGNSA. CDR3 sequence: CASSLVAGGSDTQYF. The CDR3 region has the DNA TGTGCCAGCAGCTTAGTGGCGGGGGGATCAGATACGCAGTATTTT.

This clonotype was recorded at least ten times. The chain employs TRBV6-5 and TRBJ2-7, with D unclear. The V gene lost 6 bases and the J gene lost 7 bases, with 16 bases spanning the gap. The CDR3 is made up of 13 amino acids. The germline V gene has CDR1 MNHEY and CDR2 SVGAGI. Here the CDR3 DNA reads TGTGCCAGCAGCCCCCGTTATTCCTTGGAGCAGTACTTC. It translates to CASSPRYSLEQYF.

This clonotype was counted only a few times. The V call is TRBV12-3 or TRBV12-4, the J call TRBJ2-7, with 9 bases aligning to TRBD2. The CDR3 sequence is 14 residues long. The V and J ends lost 6 bases and 3 bases, in that order; junction bases with no gene match: 6. The CDR3 DNA is TGTGCCAGCAGCCCGACTAGCGGATACTACGAGCAGTACTTC. Residues: CASSPTSGYYEQYF.

The table lists this clonotype with many counts. The chain uses TRBV5-1 and TRBJ2-3; maybe TRBD1 (5 bases). CDR1 and CDR2 (germline): SGHRS, YFSETQ. The CDR3 loop spans 14 amino acids. The V end lost 2 bases, the J end lost 4 bases, and 11 bases lay between the germline ends. The DNA of the CDR3 is TGCGCCAGCAGCTTAGGGGCACCCCCAGATACGCAGTATTTT. Translating it yields CASSLGAPPDTQYF.

Regarding this clonotype: A much larger clone lies one base from this, so it may be a read error. Without the conserved terminal phenylalanine or tryptophan, this CDR3 likely stems from a read error. The V gene is TRBV24-1, the J gene TRBJ2-1; 7 positions agree with TRBD2. CDR1 is KGHDR and CDR2 is SFDVKD in the germline V gene. Trimming at V came to 7 bases and at J to 6 bases, leaving 5 bases not matched to a gene. CDR3 size: 13 residues. The CDR3 DNA reads as TGTGCCACCAGCCCTCGCGGGGGCAATGAGCAGTTCCTC. Translation: CATSPRGGNEQFL.

This clonotype has only a few counts. The chain is built from TRBV6-1 and TRBJ1-1; D unresolved. Between the trimmed V and J ends, which lost 1 base and 10 bases, there was a span of 13 bases. The V gene's germline CDR1 is MNHNS and CDR2 SASEGT. CDR3 length: 13 residues. The CDR3 DNA reads as TGTGCCAGCAGTGAAGGACCCCGGCTAGGAGCTTTCTTT. Protein: CASSEGPRLGAFF.

This clonotype has a count of ten or more. The genes are TRBV6-5 and TRBJ2-1; 12 nucleotides agree with TRBD2. The CDR3 has 15 residues. Germline V CDR1 and CDR2: MNHEY, SVGAGI. With 7 bases clipped from V and 1 base from J, the junction kept 2 bases outside the gene matches. The CDR3 region is CASNLAGGSYNEQFF. The CDR3 nucleotides are TGTGCCAGCAACCTAGCGGGGGGGTCCTACAATGAGCAGTTCTTC.

This sequence joins TRBV29-1 and TRBJ2-5; D remains ambiguous. This CDR3 is built from 12 residues. The V gene's germline CDR1 is SQVTM and CDR2 ANQGSEA. Trimming shortened V by 6 bases and J by 1 base, and 9 bases separated the two germline ends. CDR3 sequence reads: CSVDGVQETQYF. The CDR3 DNA sequence: TGCAGCGTGGATGGGGTCCAAGAGACCCAGTACTTC.

V is TRBV21-1 and J is TRBJ1-5; the tabulated D call, TRBD1, remains unverified against the DNA. TRBV21-1 is deemed a pseudogene. The CDR3 totals 10 residues. The CDR3 DNA is TGTGCCAGCCGGGGGCAGCCCCAGCATTTT. It codes for CASRGQPQHF.

This clonotype was recorded at least ten times. V is TRBV7-2 and J is TRBJ1-2, with a possible D match to TRBD1 (6 bases). Trimming shortened V by 5 bases and J by 7 bases, and 14 bases separated the two germline ends. Germline values: CDR1 SGHTA, CDR2 FQGNSA. This CDR3 region has 13 residues. The CDR3 spells CASSPQGNSGYTF. The CDR3 region has the DNA TGTGCCAGCAGCCCTCAGGGGAATTCTGGCTACACCTTC.

This clonotype was observed at least ten times. The J gene is TRBJ2-7, the V gene TRBV6-6; TRBD2 matches at 11 bases. The ends lost 1 base at V and 1 base at J; junction bases unmatched: 9. Per the germline V gene, CDR1 is MNHNY and CDR2 is SVGAGI (reference sequence). CDR3 length: 18 residues. In nucleotides, the CDR3 is TGTGCCAGCAGTTACTTCTTACTAGCGGGGGCCGAGTCCTACGAGCAGTACTTC. Translation: CASSYFLLAGAESYEQYF.

This clonotype showed up many times. The chain carries TRBV13 and TRBJ2-1; D is ambiguous. The germline V gene has CDR1 PRHDT and CDR2 FYEKMQ (reference sequence). There are 12 residues in the CDR3. The V and J ends lost 0 bases and 15 bases respectively, with 12 bases between them. The CDR3 DNA sequence: TGTGCCAGCAGCTTAGGGGCTGGGGTTCGGTTCTTC. Its protein product is CASSLGAGVRFF. Combining the CDR3 with reference TRBV13 and TRBJ2-1 gives the whole variable domain AAGVIQSPRHLIKEKRETATLKCYPIPRHDTVYWYQQGPGQDPQFLISFYEKMQSDKGSIPDRFSAQQFSDYHSELNMSSLELGDSALYFCASSLGAGVRFFGPGTRLTVL.

The rearrangement joins TRBV5-1 to TRBJ1-2; D gene ambiguous. Germline CDR1 SGHRS, CDR2 YFSETQ. V was shortened by 5 bases and J by 0 bases, with 8 bases between the two germline ends. The length of the CDR3 is 13 residues. CDR3 protein: CASRPLPNYGYTF. The CDR3 nucleotides read TGCGCCAGCAGACCGTTACCTAACTATGGCTACACCTTC.

This chain connects TRBV11-2 to TRBJ1-5, with 7 positions matching TRBD1. CDR1 is SGHAT and CDR2 is FQNNGV in the germline V gene. The CDR3 runs 19 residues. Losses at the gene ends were 3 bases for V and 3 bases for J; bases not matched to a gene: 17. CDR3 in DNA: TGTGCCAGCAGCTTGGACTACACGAGTCAGGGGGGCTACAATCAGCCCCAGCATTTT. Residues: CASSLDYTSQGGYNQPQHF.